This T cell receptor (beta chain) derives from a study of T cell responses to AZD1222 COVID-19 vaccine. Study-level results: After the peak T cell response, and only then, were repertoires sampled. The span of vaccine-associated CD4 TCRs extended across spike, with dominance at 160-218 and 743-854. At study baseline, merely roughly 6 AZD1222 recipients were seropositive. Females outnumbered males among donors, who were mostly white British; clonal diversity was possibly underestimated.

Points on this clone: Its antigen is unidentified.

Assay used: immunoSEQ multiplex PCR; TCRdb lists only in-frame clones, some missing. The sample holds over 70,000 clones, approximately 86% seen once. The germline V gene has CDR1 SGHRS and CDR2 YFSETQ. The CDR3 consists of 14 residues. Trimming cost V 3 bases and J 7 bases, with 13 bases left between them. The sequence derives from an adult in good health. Specimen: peripheral blood, collected on day 0 of MenACWY control vaccination. The V and J genes are TRBV5-1 and TRBJ2-2; tentative D call: TRBD2 (5 bases). CDR3 DNA sequence: TGCGCCAGCAGCTCAGCTTCAGGAGGCGGGGAGCTGTTTTTT. Residues: CASSSASGGGELFF.